The source of this TCR beta chain is a study of blood T cell repertoires in COVID-19. Study at large: Nucleic acid was either cDNA or gDNA, and it came from T cells, B-cell-depleted T cells, or PBMCs.

The V gene end was trimmed by 8 bases and the J gene end by 5 bases; junction bases not matched to a gene: 6. This CDR3 has 14 residues. Germline assignment: CDR1 MNHEY and CDR2 SMNVEV (reference sequence). Using immunoSEQ multiplex PCR, the repertoire was profiled, and TCRdb retains in-frame clones only, with some absent. This sample has a few hundred thousand clones; more than 75% occur once, and the top ten carry about 1%. V usage is TRBV27 and J usage is TRBJ2-1; 10 positions match TRBD2. The TCR was taken from a woman between 40 and 50 years old who had recovered from COVID-19. Material: peripheral blood. The CDR3 protein is CASRRTSGHNEQFF. The CDR3 DNA reads as TGTGCCAGCCGAAGGACTAGCGGACACAATGAGCAGTTCTTC.